These 27 T cell receptor beta chains originate from one sample sequenced in a study of T cell responses to AZD1222 COVID-19 vaccine. TCRdb keeps only in-frame clones here, not all; method: immunoSEQ multiplex PCR. The table includes about 140,000 clones, 88% detected once. The sequenced sample was peripheral blood, obtained 28 days after the second AZD1222 dose. The receptors come from an adult who received the AZD1222 COVID-19 vaccine.

V usage is TRBV7-9 and J usage is TRBJ1-6, with 8 positions matching TRBD1. From germline, CDR1 is SEHNR and CDR2 FQNEAQ (reference sequence). CDR3 length: 16 amino acids. V lost 6 bases and J lost 4; bases outside the gene matches: 8. DNA of the CDR3: TGTGCCAGCAGACGGCAGGGGGCGGAATATAATTCACCCCTCCACTTT. Its protein product is CASRRQGAEYNSPLHF.

The chain employs TRBV10-3 and TRBJ2-7, with D possibly TRBD2 on 5 matching bases. Trimming took 10 bases from V and 6 from J, leaving 16 bases between them. This CDR3 is built from 12 residues. Germline CDR1 reads ENHRY; CDR2 reads SYGVKD. CDR3 residues: CATNSGGGEQYF. Here the CDR3 DNA reads TGTGCCACGAACAGTGGAGGTGGCGAGCAGTACTTC.

This chain uses TRBV24-1 with TRBJ2-1; 7 bases are shared with TRBD1. J was trimmed by 5 bases and V by 3 bases; bases with no gene match: 9. The CDR3 length is 16 residues. The germline CDR1 and CDR2 sequences are KGHDR and SFDVKD. CDR3 region: CATSDPVRDSNNEQFF. CDR3 coding DNA: TGTGCCACCAGTGATCCCGTCCGGGACAGCAACAATGAGCAGTTCTTC.

This clone was counted once. The rearrangement uses TRBV18 and TRBJ1-4, with a possible D match to TRBD1 (5 bases). Germline V gene sequence: CDR1 KGHSH, CDR2 LQKENI. The CDR3 covers 15 residues. The V end lost 2 bases, the J end lost 4 bases, and 11 bases lay between the germline ends. For the CDR3, the DNA is TGTGCCAGCTCACCATCCCGGGGGATTAATGAAAAACTGTTTTTT. This translates into CASSPSRGINEKLFF. Full variable domain (remainder filled in from reference TRBV18 and TRBJ1-4): NAGVMQNPRHLVRRRGQEARLRCSPMKGHSHVYWYRQLPEEGLKFMVYLQKENIIDESGMPKERFSAEFPKEGPSILRIQQVVRGDSAAYFCASSPSRGINEKLFFGSGTQLSVL.

The chain is built from TRBV19 and TRBJ1-5; 7 nucleotides line up with TRBD1. V lost 4 bases to trimming and J lost 2 bases; unmatched junction nucleotides: 5. The CDR3 has 15 amino acids. Germline CDR1 reads LNHDA; CDR2 reads SQIVND (reference sequence). The CDR3 bases are TGTGCCAGTAGTAAGTACAGGGGTGGCAATCAGCCCCAGCATTTT. Amino acids: CASSKYRGGNQPQHF.

A single count supports this clone. The CDR3 here is CASRPTGRSGYGYTF. CDR3 sequence (DNA): TGTGCCAGCAGACCGACAGGGAGAAGTGGCTATGGCTACACCTTC. The rearrangement uses TRBV28 and TRBJ1-2; TRBD1 agrees at 7 bases. The V segment lost 6 bases and the J segment 4 bases; nucleotides outside the gene matches: 11. CDR3 size: 15 residues. Germline V gene data show CDR1 as MDHEN and CDR2 as SYDVKM.

The chain links TRBV10-3 to TRBJ1-4; D is possibly TRBD1 (6 bases). Germline loops: CDR1 ENHRY, CDR2 SYGVKD. Trimming shortened V by 8 bases and J by 6 bases, and 22 bases separated the two germline ends. The CDR3 totals 16 residues. CDR3 nucleotide sequence: TGTGCCATCTCCCCCGGGGGCGAAAGGATTGATGAAAAACTGTTTTTT. Protein: CAISPGGERIDEKLFF.

This clone was observed once. The V gene is TRBV5-1, the J gene TRBJ1-1; D is undetermined. The CDR3 totals 13 residues. Germline V CDR1 and CDR2: SGHRS, YFSETQ. V dropped 0 bases and J dropped 2 bases, with 5 bases sitting between them. CDR3 bases: TGCGCCAGCAGCTTGGGGTCAAACACTGAAGCTTTCTTT. Translating gives CASSLGSNTEAFF.

J is TRBJ2-7 and V is TRBV7-2, with TRBD2 identical over 11 bases. There are 19 residues in the CDR3. The V segment lost 1 base and the J segment 3 bases; nucleotides outside the gene matches: 14. In germline, CDR1 is SGHTA, CDR2 FQGNSA. Here the CDR3 DNA reads TGTGCCAGCAGCTTAGGGTTCCCTGGGACTAGCGGAATTTTCTACGAGCAGTACTTC. This codes for CASSLGFPGTSGIFYEQYF.

The chain uses TRBV14 and TRBJ2-3; tentative D call: TRBD2 (6 bases). This CDR3 spans 17 amino acids. Germline CDR1 reads SGHDN; CDR2 reads FVKESK. The V gene lost 4 bases and the J gene lost 6 bases, with 23 bases spanning the gap. CDR3 sequence (DNA): TGTGCCAGCAGCCCGAGGGACTCCCCTAGGTTGAGGGATACGCAGTATTTT. It translates to CASSPRDSPRLRDTQYF.

The J gene is TRBJ2-6, the V gene TRBV7-2; possibly TRBD1 or TRBD2 for D (5 bases each). Deletions cut 1 base from V and 8 bases from J, with 9 bases between. The CDR3 consists of 14 residues. Germline CDR1 and CDR2: SGHTA and FQGNSA. The chain's CDR3 is CASSLGGATNVLTF. The CDR3 DNA is TGTGCCAGCAGCTTAGGAGGGGCGACCAACGTCCTGACTTTC.

The CDR3 region has the DNA TGTGCCAGCAGCATACCCGGGGACGATACGCAGTATTTT. It is translated as CASSIPGDDTQYF. This chain links TRBV7-2 with TRBJ2-3; either TRBD1 or TRBD2 may fit D (5 bases each). Trimming pared 5 bases from V and 6 bases from J, leaving 12 bases between. This CDR3 comprises 13 residues. The germline V gene has CDR1 SGHTA and CDR2 FQGNSA.

This sequence joins TRBV19 and TRBJ2-5; D not resolved. Trimming removed 4 bases from V and 10 bases from J, with 13 bases in between. The CDR3 extends over 12 amino acids. CDR1 is LNHDA and CDR2 is SQIVND in the germline V gene (reference sequence). The CDR3 sequence is CASSTLESHQYF. CDR3 sequence (DNA): TGTGCCAGTAGTACTCTAGAATCTCACCAGTACTTC. The full variable domain, its missing parts supplied by reference TRBV19 and TRBJ2-5, is DGGITQSPKYLFRKEGQNVTLSCEQNLNHDAMYWYRQDPGQGLRLIYYSQIVNDFQKGDIAEGYSVSREKKESFPLTVTSAQKNPTAFYLCASSTLESHQYFGPGTRLLVL.

The rearrangement uses TRBV6-5 and TRBJ2-1; D is uncertain. The CDR3 is made up of 14 amino acids. V was cut by 5 bases and J by 7 bases, with 15 bases left in between. Germline V gene data show CDR1 as MNHEY and CDR2 as SVGAGI. CDR3 sequence reads: CASSTGPTGNEQFF. The CDR3 bases are TGTGCCAGCAGTACCGGGCCTACCGGGAATGAGCAGTTCTTC.

The chain links TRBV5-1 to TRBJ1-2; 7 bases match TRBD1. Germline lookup yields CDR1 SGHRS and CDR2 YFSETQ. This CDR3 contains 15 residues. Trimming at V came to 5 bases and at J to 4 bases, leaving 11 bases not matched to a gene. The CDR3 protein is CASRTGRPQGYGYTF. The DNA of the CDR3 is TGCGCCAGCAGGACAGGGAGGCCCCAAGGCTATGGCTACACCTTC.

This clone turned up a few times. The chain employs TRBV7-2 and TRBJ1-4, with D perhaps TRBD1 (6 bases). Germline CDR1 and CDR2: SGHTA and FQGNSA. This CDR3 region has 15 residues. The V end was cut by 1 base, the J end by 8 bases, with 14 bases between. CDR3 sequence: CASSLEPGAREKLFF. The CDR3 bases are TGTGCCAGCAGCTTAGAGCCGGGGGCCAGGGAAAAACTGTTTTTT.

V usage is TRBV2 and J usage is TRBJ2-3; the match to TRBD1 covers 10 bases. V was pared by 4 bases and J by 5 bases, with 6 bases of the junction left unmatched. The CDR3 consists of 15 residues. The germline CDR1 and CDR2 sequences are SNHLY and FYNNEI. The CDR3 region has the DNA TGTGCCAGCAGTGTCGTGGGACAGGGGTTAGATACGCAGTATTTT. This encodes CASSVVGQGLDTQYF.

The rearrangement links TRBV28 to TRBJ2-2, with a possible D match to TRBD1 (6 bases). Deletions cut 4 bases from V and 2 bases from J, with 8 bases between. This CDR3 comprises 14 residues. Germline V gives CDR1 MDHEN, CDR2 SYDVKM. The chain's CDR3 is CASSSGQNTGELFF. The CDR3 DNA is TGTGCCAGCAGTTCGGGACAAAACACCGGGGAGCTGTTTTTT.

Turning to this clone: The junction and the germline gene differ at one end; a read error may be behind it. This sequence joins TRBV7-7 and TRBJ2-3; D gene ambiguous. CDR1 is SSHAT, CDR2 FNYEAQ, per germline (reference sequence). The CDR3 loop spans 16 amino acids. This CDR3 is CASSLGVDGFTDTQYF. The DNA of the CDR3 is TGTGCTAGCAGCTTAGGCGTGGACGGATTCACAGATACGCAGTATTTT.

CDR3 DNA: TGTGCCAGCAGCCAACAGTATAGCTCCTACAATGAGCAGTTCTTC. Residues: CASSQQYSSYNEQFF. The chain couples TRBV21-1 to TRBJ2-1; TRBD1 is taken as the D call from the table, unchecked against the DNA. TRBV21-1 is a recognized pseudogene. CDR3 length: 15 residues.

The chain is built from TRBV6-6 and TRBJ2-5; 7 nucleotides match TRBD1. The CDR3 extends over 13 amino acids. V lost 8 bases and J lost 9; bases outside the gene matches: 12. In germline, CDR1 is MNHNY, CDR2 SVGAGI (reference sequence). The CDR3 bases are TGTGCCAGCGTAACAACAGGGGCCGGGGCCCAGTACTTC. This codes for CASVTTGAGAQYF.

The rearrangement links TRBV15 to TRBJ2-5, with TRBD2 matching over 9 bases. After removal of 0 bases from V and 4 bases from J, the junction contained 9 bases not matched to a gene. The CDR3 extends over 17 amino acids. CDR1 is LNHNV and CDR2 is YYDKDF in the germline V gene (reference sequence). The CDR3 nucleotides read TGTGCCACCAGCAGAGATATGAGCGGGGGGTATGTAGAGACCCAGTACTTC. Translation: CATSRDMSGGYVETQYF.

V usage is TRBV21-1 and J usage is TRBJ1-5. TRBV21-1 is reported as a pseudogene. The CDR3 is 12 amino acids. The CDR3 protein is CASSSRGQPQHF. The CDR3 DNA follows: TGTGCCAGCAGCAGCCGGGGACAGCCCCAGCATTTT.

The J gene is TRBJ1-5, the V gene TRBV6-6, with 8 bases matching TRBD1. With 9 bases clipped from V and 7 bases from J, the junction kept 17 bases outside the gene matches. Germline CDR1 MNHNY, CDR2 SVGAGI (reference sequence). This CDR3 comprises 16 residues. The CDR3 DNA follows: TGTGCCAGTTCCTCCGGGACAGGCGGAGGAAGGCAGCCCCAGCATTTT. Residues: CASSSGTGGGRQPQHF.

The V and J genes are TRBV9 and TRBJ1-6; D not certain. Trimming cost V 0 bases and J 5 bases, with 9 bases left between them. Germline CDR1 is SGDLS and CDR2 is YYNGEE. The CDR3 extends over 15 amino acids. CDR3 coding DNA: TGTGCCAGCAGCGTAGGGACTGGTGATAATTCACCCCTCCACTTT. As protein: CASSVGTGDNSPLHF.

The genes are TRBV20-1 and TRBJ2-1; D possibly corresponds to TRBD1 (5 bases). Deletions cut 3 bases from V and 7 bases from J, with 16 bases between. The CDR3 is made up of 14 amino acids. Germline V gives CDR1 DFQATT, CDR2 SNEGSKA (reference sequence). The CDR3 is CSASGLNRRNEQFF. The CDR3 DNA is TGCAGTGCTAGTGGGCTAAACAGGAGAAATGAGCAGTTCTTC.

This chain links TRBV27 with TRBJ2-7; D gene uncertain. V was pared by 3 bases and J by 3 bases, with 12 bases between. CDR3 length equals 14 residues. Per the germline V gene, CDR1 is MNHEY and CDR2 is SMNVEV (reference sequence). The CDR3 is CASSLKWANYEQYF. As DNA, the CDR3 is TGTGCCAGCAGTTTGAAATGGGCAAACTACGAGCAGTACTTC.